These T cell receptor beta chains were read from a single sample in a study of PD-1 blockade in classical Hodgkin lymphoma. Using immunoSEQ multiplex PCR, the repertoire was profiled, and TCRdb retains in-frame clones only, with some absent. The sample shows around 36,000 clones, 90% of them seen only once. This specimen consisted of CD4+ T cells from blood, obtained at baseline. The receptors here all came from a human donor with classical Hodgkin lymphoma. Both conserved end residues are part of each CDR3. Not all rows give a size; the values are once, few, many and, for expanded clones, a class.

V: TRBV10-2; size: -; J: TRBJ1-5; CDR3: CASSEEFAQPQHF
V: TRBV5-1; size: -; J: TRBJ2-3; CDR3: CASSLALSGRPPDTQYF
V: TRBV30; size: -; J: TRBJ1-5; CDR3: CAWSGQASNQPQHF
V: TRBV29-1; size: -; J: TRBJ2-7; CDR3: CSGAGSAGGDEQYF
V: TRBV14; size: -; J: TRBJ2-2; CDR3: CASRPSPRKDRAGELFF
V: TRBV20-1; size: -; J: TRBJ1-1; CDR3: CSARTGTEAFF
V: TRBV5-6; size: -; J: TRBJ2-1; CDR3: CASSLIDRADYNEQFF
V: TRBV7-2; size: -; J: TRBJ2-7; CDR3: CASSGRRPYEQYF
V: TRBV5-8; size: few; J: TRBJ1-5; CDR3: CASSFHRGDTPGVPQHF
V: TRBV7-8; size: once; J: TRBJ1-5; CDR3: CASSLGFRNQPQHF
V: TRBV6-1; size: few; J: TRBJ1-2; CDR3: CASSDLRTLANYGYTF
V: TRBV5-4; size: -; J: TRBJ2-1; CDR3: CASSHKGTSGRAQYNEQFF
V: TRBV2; size: -; J: TRBJ1-1; CDR3: CASSDRRGGNTEAFF
V: TRBV7-8; size: -; J: TRBJ1-1; CDR3: CASSLRTVNTEAFF
V: TRBV9; size: -; J: TRBJ1-4; CDR3: CASSVGRGLGQEKLFF
V: TRBV10-2; size: -; J: TRBJ2-3; CDR3: CASSEPSVEDTQYF
V: TRBV19; size: -; J: TRBJ1-1; CDR3: CASSIRRAPTTGANTEAFF
V: TRBV30; size: -; J: TRBJ2-3; CDR3: CAWTSRGGSTDTQYF
V: TRBV19; size: -; J: TRBJ1-1; CDR3: CASSAGGVRAFF
V: TRBV28; size: -; J: TRBJ1-2; CDR3: CASSPPPDRERDYGYTF
V: TRBV5-1; size: -; J: TRBJ2-6; CDR3: CASSLGLPGGGSGANVLTF
V: TRBV29-1; size: -; J: TRBJ1-1; CDR3: CSVGGNGKAFF
V: TRBV5-1; size: -; J: TRBJ1-2; CDR3: CASSLGRVGYTF
V: TRBV7-9; size: -; J: TRBJ2-3; CDR3: CASASGQNTDTQYF
V: TRBV29-1; size: -; J: TRBJ2-3; CDR3: CSVIVADTQYF
V: TRBV5-1; size: -; J: TRBJ2-5; CDR3: CASSLFGYQETQYF
V: TRBV27; size: -; J: TRBJ1-5; CDR3: CASSYHGQPQHF
V: TRBV29-1; size: few; J: TRBJ1-1; CDR3: CSVVRNTEAFF
V: TRBV7-8; size: -; J: TRBJ2-1; CDR3: CASSAREGYNEQFF
V: TRBV5-6; size: -; J: TRBJ1-2; CDR3: CASRTDRDIGYTF
V: TRBV7-9; size: -; J: TRBJ1-5; CDR3: CASSFSSGPGGNQPQHF
V: TRBV15; size: -; J: TRBJ2-7; CDR3: CATSRVGPYEQYF
V: TRBV7-8; size: -; J: TRBJ2-7; CDR3: CASSYNPGTGGYEQYF
V: TRBV28; size: -; J: TRBJ2-7; CDR3: CASSLRDWGRDYEQYF
V: TRBV6-5; size: few; J: TRBJ2-7; CDR3: CASSYNYEQYF
V: TRBV6-5; size: -; J: TRBJ2-1; CDR3: CASSRDNEQFF
V: TRBV10-3; size: -; J: TRBJ2-1; CDR3: CAIRGTSGSIF
V: TRBV19; size: -; J: TRBJ2-7; CDR3: CASSAGQGPSYEQYF
V: TRBV2; size: -; J: TRBJ1-2; CDR3: CASRGGTGPGYTF
V: TRBV30; size: -; J: TRBJ2-5; CDR3: CAWNAHGQETQYF
V: TRBV27; size: once; J: TRBJ1-2; CDR3: CASSLSGQYGYTF
V: TRBV5-3; size: -; J: TRBJ2-6; CDR3: CARSLVTGANVLTF
V: TRBV28; size: -; J: TRBJ2-5; CDR3: CASRGGGNKETQYF